This T cell receptor beta chain was identified during a study of T cells after yellow fever vaccination. Study-wide findings and caveats: Only a minor proportion of clonotypes was detected across both CD4 and CD8 compartments. Post-booster samples contained most primary-vaccination clones (approximately 97% CD4, around 89% CD8). Abundant clonotypes from the bulk population could have been carried over as contaminants into FACS-sorted repertoires.

A process of 5'RACE template switching, which added a universal primer site and UMIs, was used to make TCR cDNA. Via MiXCR, TCRdb re-called the 5' RACE reads, giving one row per CDR3 protein. In the table there are 620,000 or so distinct CDR3 sequences, about 12% of which are singletons. Germline lookup yields CDR1 SGHRS and CDR2 YFSETQ. The CDR3 totals 17 residues. V lost 7 bases and J 5 bases, leaving 28 bases between the germline ends. This clonotype was counted a few times. What it binds is unknown. The gene calls are TRBV5-1 and TRBJ2-7; weak D call: TRBD1 (6 bases). The sample in question was PBMCs, obtained on the day of the yellow fever booster vaccination. The source of this sequence is a man aged 25 to 45 who received the YFV17D yellow fever vaccine. CDR3 amino acids: CASARFSPAAQGNEQYF. DNA for the CDR3: TGCGCCAGCGCCCGCTTCTCCCCAGCGGCACAGGGCAACGAGCAGTACTTC.